Listed below are T cell receptor beta chains from one sample, sequenced in a study of T-cell memory formation after mild COVID-19. TCRdb re-analysed the 5' RACE reads in MiXCR, keeping a single row per CDR3 protein. This table has about 340,000 distinct CDR3 sequences, 15% to 20% appearing once. The sample was PBMCs or a T cell subset sorted from them (not recorded which). These receptors came from a man in his late teens or twenties who had mild COVID-19 (a few samples of this study predate the infection). Cell type and time point are not known. The CDR3 runs from the conserved cysteine through the conserved F or W. D genes are given only for firm matches. A row's size may be missing; if present it is once, few, many or a size class.

J | V | D | size | DNA | CDR3
TRBJ1-6 | TRBV7-6 | TRBD1 | few | TGTGCCAGCAGCTCAGATTCCTACCGGGACAGCCGATCACCCCTCCACTTT | CASSSDSYRDSRSPLHF
TRBJ1-6 | TRBV10-3 | . | . | TGTGCCATCACCGCGGGTGGTCCCGGGAGTAATTCACCCCTCCACTTT | CAITAGGPGSNSPLHF
TRBJ2-1 | TRBV29-1 | TRBD2 | once | TGCAGCGTTCCGGGACTAGCGGGTGAGCAGTTCTTC | CSVPGLAGEQFF
TRBJ1-1 | TRBV4-3 | . | . | TGCGCCAGCAGCCTCACTCCAGGGAAGAACACTGAAGCTTTCTTT | CASSLTPGKNTEAFF
TRBJ1-2 | TRBV29-1 | . | . | TGCAGCGTTGAATCCGCTGGCCCGAACTACTATGGCTACACCTTC | CSVESAGPNYYGYTF
TRBJ2-1 | TRBV4-3 | TRBD2 | many | TGCGCCAGCAGCCAAGTTCGACTAAGCGGGGGGCCCCACCGAAATGAGCAGTTCTTC | CASSQVRLSGGPHRNEQFF
TRBJ1-1 | TRBV7-2 | . | few | TGTGCCAGCAGCTTCGGCAGTATGAACACTGAAGCTTTCTTT | CASSFGSMNTEAFF
TRBJ1-2 | TRBV9 | . | once | TGTGCCAGCAGCGTAGATGGCTTTTCGGGGAGCTACACCTTC | CASSVDGFSGSYTF
TRBJ2-1 | TRBV4-1 | . | . | TGCGCCAGCAGCCCCATGGGCGGGGAGGACAATGAGCAGTTCTTC | CASSPMGGEDNEQFF
TRBJ1-4 | TRBV7-9 | TRBD1 | . | TGTGCCAGCAGCACCCGGGACAGGGGCCCGGGGAGGGGGAATGAAAAACTGTTTTTT | CASSTRDRGPGRGNEKLFF
TRBJ2-3 | TRBV5-5 | . | . | TGTGCCAGCAGCTTGGTAGGGGGGCAGCGTTCAGATACGCAGTATTTT | CASSLVGGQRSDTQYF
TRBJ2-5 | TRBV7-9 | . | many | TGTGCCAGCGGGACGACCCAGACGGGATGGTTAGTTGGGACCCAGTACTTC | CASGTTQTGWLVGTQYF
TRBJ1-5 | TRBV12-3/TRBV12-4 | . | . | TGTGCCAGCAGTTTTAAGAGTCAGCCCCAGCATTTT | CASSFKSQPQHF
TRBJ1-6 | TRBV18 | TRBD1 | few | TGTGCCAGCTCACCCCTCGACAGGGAATCACCCCTCCACTTT | CASSPLDRESPLHF
TRBJ1-3 | TRBV18 | TRBD1 | few | TGTGCCAGCTCACCCGGGCCGACAGGGAACTCTGGAAACACCATATATTTT | CASSPGPTGNSGNTIYF
TRBJ2-1 | TRBV5-1 | TRBD2 | . | TGCGCCAGCAGCTTACGACTAGCGGGGGGGCATGAGCAGTTCTTC | CASSLRLAGGHEQFF
TRBJ1-2 | TRBV3-1 | . | few | TGTGCCAGCAGCCAGCCAGGGAAGAGCTACACCTTC | CASSQPGKSYTF
TRBJ2-5 | TRBV5-1 | TRBD2 | few | TGCGCCAGCAGCTTGGCTGGGACTAACCAAGAGACCCAGTACTTC | CASSLAGTNQETQYF
TRBJ2-2 | TRBV6-5 | . | few | TGTGCCACGAGGGCGGACACCGGGGAGCTGTTTTTT | CATRADTGELFF
TRBJ1-1 | TRBV5-1 | . | . | TGCGCCAGCAGTGAGAGGACCTCAGACGCTGAAGCTTTCTTT | CASSERTSDAEAFF
TRBJ1-5 | TRBV5-5 | TRBD1 | . | TGTGCCAGCAGCTTGGACAGGGGGTATCAGCCCCAGCATTTT | CASSLDRGYQPQHF
TRBJ2-5 | TRBV9 | . | many | TGTGCCAGCAGCATTAGCCAAGGGCTACAAGAGACCCAGTACTTC | CASSISQGLQETQYF
TRBJ2-5 | TRBV5-1 | TRBD2 | few | TGCGCCAGCAGCTTGGGTTTTATCGTAGCGGGGAGTCCAGAGACCCAGTACTTC | CASSLGFIVAGSPETQYF
TRBJ1-5 | TRBV10-3 | TRBD1 | . | TGTGCCATCAGTGTTGGGACAGGGAACAATCAGCCCCAGCATTTT | CAISVGTGNNQPQHF
TRBJ2-3 | TRBV9 | TRBD1 | few | TGTGCCAGCAGCCCGGACAGGGGGCAAGATACGCAGTATTTT | CASSPDRGQDTQYF
TRBJ2-5 | TRBV15 | TRBD2 | . | TGTGCCACCAGCAGAACTTTAGCGGGGGGTTTAGAGACCCAGTACTTC | CATSRTLAGGLETQYF
TRBJ2-1 | TRBV9 | . | few | TGTGCCAGCAGCGTTGACGGAAATTATTACAATGAGCAGTTCTTC | CASSVDGNYYNEQFF
TRBJ2-5 | TRBV4-2 | TRBD2 | . | TGTGCCAGCAGCCCCGCCGGGGGGGCTGGGGAAGAGACCCAGTACTTC | CASSPAGGAGEETQYF
TRBJ1-4 | TRBV4-1 | TRBD1 | few | TGCGCCAGCAGCCAAGATTTTCAGGGGGCGAATGAAAAACTGTTTTTT | CASSQDFQGANEKLFF
TRBJ2-3 | TRBV9 | TRBD2 | . | TGTGCCAGCAGCTTTCGGGGGGGCGAAGATACGCAGTATTTT | CASSFRGGEDTQYF
TRBJ2-3 | TRBV20-1 | TRBD2 | few | TGCAGTGCTAGAGATTCACTAGCGACAAGCACAGATACGCAGTATTTT | CSARDSLATSTDTQYF
TRBJ2-5 | TRBV3-1 | TRBD2 | . | TGTGCCAGCAGAGAGACTAGCGGACTTCGGGAGACCCAGTACTTC | CASRETSGLRETQYF
TRBJ2-7 | TRBV7-9 | . | . | TGTGCCAGCAGCTCCCCCCGCTTCGACTCCTACGAGCAGTACTTC | CASSSPRFDSYEQYF
TRBJ2-1 | TRBV29-1 | TRBD1 | many | TGCAGCGTTGGAGGGGCCAGGGGGCCCGAGGAGCAGTTCTTC | CSVGGARGPEEQFF
TRBJ1-5 | TRBV6-1 | . | . | TGTGCCAGCAGCACAGGGCTCCAGCCCCAGCATTTT | CASSTGLQPQHF
TRBJ2-3 | TRBV10-3 | . | . | TGTGCCATACGCGGACAGCCCAGCACAGATACGCAGTATTTT | CAIRGQPSTDTQYF
TRBJ2-5 | TRBV19 | . | few | TGTGCCAGTAGTACAAGTTACCAAGAGACCCAGTACTTC | CASSTSYQETQYF
TRBJ2-7 | TRBV6-5 | TRBD2 | . | TGTGCCAGCAGTTACTCGCTAGCGGGGATGTACGAGCAGTACTTC | CASSYSLAGMYEQYF
TRBJ1-2 | TRBV6-1 | TRBD1 | . | TGTGCCAGCAGTGATGACAGGGGTAACTATGGCTACACCTTC | CASSDDRGNYGYTF
TRBJ1-2 | TRBV6-2/TRBV6-3 | . | . | TGTGCCAGCAGTTCCGGGACCCTAAACGGCTACACCTTC | CASSSGTLNGYTF
TRBJ2-5 | TRBV10-3 | TRBD1 | few | TGTGCCATCAGCTCCGGACAGGGCCAAGAGACCCAGTACTTC | CAISSGQGQETQYF
TRBJ2-3 | TRBV3-1 | . | few | TGTGCCAGCAGCTCTTCTCTCGGGCGGGGGCCCACTGGGGATACGCAGTATTTT | CASSSSLGRGPTGDTQYF
TRBJ1-2 | TRBV5-5 | . | many | TGTGCCAGCAGCTTGTCGGGATTTAATGGCTACACCTTC | CASSLSGFNGYTF
TRBJ1-6 | TRBV7-9 | . | . | TGTGCCACCGGGACGGCGGAGAATTCACCCCTCCACTTT | CATGTAENSPLHF
TRBJ2-3 | TRBV4-2 | TRBD2 | many | TGTGCCAGCAGCCAAGAGGGACTAGCGGGCACAGATACGCAGTATTTT | CASSQEGLAGTDTQYF